This entry concerns a single T cell receptor beta chain. Some clones are missing from TCRdb's copy, which holds only in-frame ones; the method was immunoSEQ multiplex PCR. The data show roughly 200,000 clones, around 84% seen once. The source of the sample is a study of blood T cell repertoires in COVID-19. Germline CDR1 is MDHEN and CDR2 is SYDVKM. V was trimmed by 6 bases and J by 2 bases, leaving 4 bases between them. The length of the CDR3 is 11 residues. The chain uses TRBV28 and TRBJ1-2; D call uncertain. This clonotype originated in a man aged 40-55 years who had recovered from COVID-19. The specimen sequenced was PBMCs or T cells enriched from blood (not recorded which). CDR3 region: CASRRNYGYTF. In DNA, the CDR3 is TGTGCCAGCAGGAGAAACTATGGCTACACCTTC.